Following are 32 T cell receptor beta chains from one sample sequenced in a study of blood T cell repertoires in COVID-19. Profiling relied on immunoSEQ multiplex PCR, and the TCRdb table lists in-frame clones only, not all of them. The sample records about 67,000 clones, 82% being singletons. The sequenced sample consisted of peripheral blood. The receptors come from a human donor in a cohort sampled during active COVID-19.

This clone was seen more than once but under ten times. The V and J genes are TRBV7-9 and TRBJ2-2; tentatively, D is TRBD2 (6 bases). The CDR3 contains 15 residues. Germline V gene data show CDR1 as SEHNR and CDR2 as FQNEAQ (reference sequence). Trimming removed 7 bases from V and 1 base from J, with 13 bases in between. This CDR3 is CASISVGGNTGELFF. In DNA, the CDR3 is TGTGCCAGCATCTCAGTCGGGGGGAACACCGGGGAGCTGTTTTTT.

V usage is TRBV9 and J usage is TRBJ2-3; D perhaps matches TRBD2 (5 bases). Germline CDR1 reads SGDLS; CDR2 reads YYNGEE. The CDR3 has 16 residues. With 0 bases removed from V and 5 bases from J, the gap between germline ends came to 16 bases. The CDR3 sequence: CASSVGLLAGEDTQYF. The CDR3 DNA reads TGTGCCAGCAGCGTAGGGCTCCTAGCCGGTGAAGATACGCAGTATTTT.

V is TRBV11-3 and J is TRBJ2-1; possibly TRBD2 for D (5 bases). The germline V gene has CDR1 SGHNT and CDR2 YENEEA. Trimming took 4 bases from V and 6 from J, leaving 13 bases between them. The CDR3 runs to 14 residues. CDR3 coding DNA: TGTGCCAGCAGCTCCCGCCGGGAATTCAATGAGCAGTTCTTC. This encodes CASSSRREFNEQFF.

The chain joins TRBV3-1 (or the pseudogene TRBV3-2) to TRBJ1-6, with 7 bases identical to TRBD1. The CDR3 has 15 residues. The ends lost 3 bases at V and 10 bases at J; junction bases unmatched: 9. Germline CDR1 reads LGHDT; CDR2 reads YNNKEL (reference sequence). CDR3 residues: CASSQRPGGWSPLHF. CDR3 nucleotide sequence: TGTGCCAGCAGCCAGAGGCCAGGGGGATGGTCACCCCTCCACTTT.

V usage is TRBV5-4 and J usage is TRBJ2-7; TRBD1 matches at 7 bases. CDR1 and CDR2 (germline): SGHNT, YYREEE (reference sequence). There are 14 residues in the CDR3. Trimming removed 4 bases from V and 5 bases from J; junction bases left unmatched: 9. The CDR3 sequence: CASSRQGIGDEQYF. In DNA, the CDR3 is TGTGCCAGCAGCAGACAGGGCATTGGCGACGAGCAGTACTTC.

The chain uses TRBV6-5 and TRBJ1-5, with D possibly being TRBD1 (5 bases). This CDR3 spans 15 amino acids. V lost 7 bases and J lost 0, with 13 bases in between. Germline V gene data show CDR1 as MNHEY and CDR2 as SVGAGI. The chain's CDR3 is CASTTRGPSNQPQHF. The DNA of the CDR3 is TGTGCCAGCACAACGCGGGGCCCTAGCAATCAGCCCCAGCATTTT.

The V gene is TRBV7-9, the J gene TRBJ1-4; D is ambiguous. CDR3 length: 11 residues. Per the germline V gene, CDR1 is SEHNR and CDR2 is FQNEAQ (reference sequence). V lost 4 bases to trimming and J lost 7 bases, with 4 bases between them. CDR3 nucleotides: TGTGCCAGCAGCTCGAGTGAAAAACTGTTTTTT. Its translation is CASSSSEKLFF.

V usage is TRBV11-1 and J usage is TRBJ2-7; D gene unclear. Germline V CDR1 and CDR2: SGHAT, FQDESV (reference sequence). This CDR3 comprises 13 residues. V dropped 2 bases and J dropped 1 base, with 6 bases sitting between them. In DNA form, the CDR3 reads TGTGCCAGCAGCTTACAGCGTTCCTACGAGCAGTACTTC. It encodes CASSLQRSYEQYF.

This clone showed up just a few times. The gene calls are TRBV11-1 and TRBJ2-2, with 10 positions matching TRBD2. CDR3 length equals 16 residues. The V segment lost 6 bases and the J segment 2 bases; nucleotides outside the gene matches: 6. Germline assignment: CDR1 SGHAT and CDR2 FQDESV (reference sequence). CDR3: CASRRVAGGNTGELFF. CDR3 bases: TGTGCCAGCAGACGGGTAGCGGGGGGAAACACCGGGGAGCTGTTTTTT. The full variable domain, with the rest looked up from reference TRBV11-1 and TRBJ2-2, is EAEVAQSPRYKITEKSQAVAFWCDPISGHATLYWYRQILGQGPELLVQFQDESVVDDSQLPKDRFSAERLKGVDSTLKIQPAELGDSAMYLCASRRVAGGNTGELFFGEGSRLTVL.

The chain employs TRBV9 and TRBJ2-3; TRBD2 might be the D (5 bases). Trimming left V 0 bases short and J 9 bases short, with 14 bases between. The germline V gene has CDR1 SGDLS and CDR2 YYNGEE. CDR3 length: 14 amino acids. CDR3 sequence: CASSVGESGRTQYF. CDR3 nucleotide sequence: TGTGCCAGCAGCGTAGGAGAATCGGGGAGAACGCAGTATTTT.

The gene calls are TRBV3-1 (or the pseudogene TRBV3-2) and TRBJ1-3; a possible D gene is TRBD1 (6 bases). CDR1 and CDR2 (germline): LGHDT, YNNKEL (reference sequence). CDR3 length: 16 amino acids. Trimming took off 1 base at V and 3 bases at J, with 13 bases between the two ends. Here the CDR3 DNA reads TGTGCCAGCAGCCAAGGGGGGCAGGGATATGGAAACACCATATATTTT. Translation: CASSQGGQGYGNTIYF.

The rearrangement joins TRBV5-1 to TRBJ2-7, with D unclear. The CDR3 has 13 residues. The ends were cut back, 4 bases at V and 6 bases at J, with 14 bases in the middle. From germline, CDR1 is SGHRS and CDR2 YFSETQ. The CDR3 spells CASSPPSQSEQYF. The CDR3 region has the DNA TGCGCCAGCAGCCCCCCTTCCCAGTCCGAGCAGTACTTC.

V gene TRBV7-3 combines with J gene TRBJ1-2; possibly TRBD1 for D (6 bases). Germline assignment: CDR1 SGHTA and CDR2 FQGTGA. Trimming pared 5 bases from V and 3 bases from J, leaving 13 bases between. The CDR3 is 14 amino acids. The CDR3 coding sequence is TGTGCCAGCAGCCCCGGGGCAGGGGACTATGGCTACACCTTC. Translation gives CASSPGAGDYGYTF.

The CDR3 reads CASSFGSSYEQYF. CDR3 nucleotide sequence: TGTGCCAGCAGTTTCGGGTCCTCCTACGAGCAGTACTTC. The gene calls are TRBV12-3 or TRBV12-4 and TRBJ2-7; D is unresolved. CDR3 length: 13 residues. V was clipped by 3 bases and J by 0 bases, with 6 bases between them.

The chain joins TRBV27 to TRBJ2-1; tentatively, D is TRBD1 (5 bases). This CDR3 is built from 15 residues. Trimming removed 0 bases from V and 7 bases from J, with 13 bases in between. Per the germline V gene, CDR1 is MNHEY and CDR2 is SMNVEV (reference sequence). The CDR3 region is CASSLSLTAWNEQFF. CDR3 sequence (DNA): TGTGCCAGCAGTTTATCGTTGACAGCCTGGAATGAGCAGTTCTTC.

The CDR3 coding sequence is TGTGCCAGCAGCTCAGGACAGGGGGTACCCACTAATGAAAAACTGTTTTTT. Its protein product is CASSSGQGVPTNEKLFF. V and J are TRBV7-9 and TRBJ1-4; 10 bases align to TRBD1. The germline gives CDR1 SEHNR, CDR2 FQNEAQ (reference sequence). The CDR3 has 17 amino acids. V lost 4 bases, J lost 2 bases, and 7 bases stayed unmatched.

The chain couples TRBV14 to TRBJ2-2; 7 bases are shared with TRBD1. CDR1 and CDR2 (germline): SGHDN, FVKESK. Trimming took 5 bases from V and 5 from J; bases not matched to a gene: 8. The CDR3 is 15 amino acids. CDR3 protein: CASSYLQGKTGELFF. In DNA, the CDR3 is TGTGCCAGCAGCTACCTACAGGGGAAAACCGGGGAGCTGTTTTTT.

This chain links TRBV28 with TRBJ1-2, with TRBD1 identical over 10 bases. CDR1 and CDR2 (germline): MDHEN, SYDVKM. V was pared by 7 bases and J by 0 bases, with 5 bases of the junction left unmatched. The CDR3 is 15 amino acids. The CDR3 nucleotides are TGTGCCAGCACCGGACAGGGGGGACCTAACTATGGCTACACCTTC. It codes for CASTGQGGPNYGYTF.

This sequence joins TRBV30 and TRBJ2-2; 8 bases are shared with TRBD1. The CDR3 runs 15 residues. Looked up from germline, CDR1 is GTSNPN and CDR2 is SVGIG (reference sequence). V shed 6 bases, J shed 7 bases, and the junction held 13 bases outside the gene matches. CDR3 loop: CACPRTGRNSGELFF. CDR3 nucleotide sequence: TGTGCCTGTCCCCGGACAGGGAGGAATAGCGGGGAGCTGTTTTTT.

This clone showed up just a few times. The V gene is TRBV28, the J gene TRBJ2-7, with TRBD1 identical over 10 bases. CDR1 is MDHEN, CDR2 SYDVKM, per germline. This CDR3 comprises 16 residues. V trimming: 6 bases; J trimming: 4 bases; junction bases outside the gene matches: 12. The CDR3 sequence: CASSEKTGGIIYEQYF. The CDR3 region has the DNA TGTGCCAGCAGCGAAAAGACAGGGGGCATCATATACGAGCAGTACTTC.

The gene calls are TRBV18 and TRBJ2-1; 10 bases match TRBD2. Germline CDR1 reads KGHSH; CDR2 reads LQKENI. J lost 8 bases, V lost 3 bases, and 7 bases had no gene match. The CDR3 consists of 15 residues. The CDR3 coding sequence is TGTGCCAGCTCACCCCGAGAGCGGGGGGGCTATGAGCAGTTCTTC. Translated: CASSPRERGGYEQFF.

The CDR3 nucleotides read TGTGCCAGCAGTATGAGGGCCTCCTACGAGCAGTACTTC. Translation: CASSMRASYEQYF. The chain uses TRBV2 and TRBJ2-7; weak D call: TRBD2 (5 bases). This CDR3 spans 13 amino acids. Trimming removed 5 bases from V and 0 bases from J, with 8 bases in between. CDR1 and CDR2 (germline): SNHLY, FYNNEI.

The chain is built from TRBV5-1 and TRBJ2-1; no clear D. The V gene lost 1 base and the J gene lost 0 bases, with 5 bases spanning the gap. The germline V gene encodes CDR1 SGHRS and CDR2 YFSETQ. The CDR3 consists of 14 residues. DNA of the CDR3: TGCGCCAGCAGCTTGCCCAGCTCCTACAATGAGCAGTTCTTC. This gives the protein CASSLPSSYNEQFF.

This clone has a handful of counts. The genes are TRBV25-1 and TRBJ2-7, with a possible D match to TRBD2 (5 bases). V gave up 10 bases and J gave up 3 bases, with 19 bases separating them. The CDR3 is 14 amino acids. Germline V lookup: CDR1 MGHDK, CDR2 SYGVNS. The CDR3 DNA reads as TGTGCCACCACGGTAGGAGGCCAGAACTACGAGCAGTACTTC. It yields the protein CATTVGGQNYEQYF.

This chain links TRBV11-1 with TRBJ1-2, with a possible D match to TRBD1 (6 bases). The germline V and J ends were trimmed by 5 bases and 4 bases, with 11 bases remaining between them. CDR1 and CDR2 (germline): SGHAT, FQDESV (reference sequence). The CDR3 has 13 residues. The CDR3 protein is CASSQTGTYGYTF. The CDR3 DNA is TGTGCCAGCAGCCAAACAGGGACCTATGGCTACACCTTC.

The rearrangement uses TRBV6-5 and TRBJ2-1, with 8 bases aligning to TRBD1. Germline CDR1 is MNHEY and CDR2 is SVGAGI. Trimming cost V 5 bases and J 15 bases; bases outside gene matches: 6. CDR3 length: 11 amino acids. The CDR3: CASSNNRGWFF. CDR3 bases: TGTGCCAGCAGTAATAACAGGGGGTGGTTCTTC.

This rearrangement joins TRBV11-1 to TRBJ1-2; tentatively, D is TRBD1 (5 bases). Looked up from germline, CDR1 is SGHAT and CDR2 is FQDESV (reference sequence). The CDR3 is 15 amino acids. Trimming left V 2 bases short and J 4 bases short, with 14 bases between. The CDR3 sequence is CASSLNPQGSYGYTF. CDR3 sequence (DNA): TGTGCCAGCAGCTTAAATCCCCAGGGAAGCTATGGCTACACCTTC.

The DNA for the CDR3 is TGTGCCAGCAGCGCTAAAACTAGCAGAAACACCGGGGAGCTGTTTTTT. Protein product: CASSAKTSRNTGELFF. V and J are TRBV5-4 and TRBJ2-2, with D maybe TRBD2 (6 bases). CDR1 SGHNT and CDR2 YYREEE come from the germline V gene (reference sequence). The germline V and J ends were trimmed by 4 bases and 2 bases, with 15 bases remaining between them. The CDR3 contains 16 residues.

The chain combines TRBV9 with TRBJ1-3; D perhaps matches TRBD1 (6 bases). The CDR3 spans 18 residues. V was pared by 4 bases and J by 4 bases, with 24 bases between. The germline V gene has CDR1 SGDLS and CDR2 YYNGEE. DNA for the CDR3: TGTGCCAGCAGCAACCCGACAGGCTCCCGAATTCTGGGAAACACCATATATTTT. Translated: CASSNPTGSRILGNTIYF.

V and J are TRBV5-1 and TRBJ1-2, with 11 bases fitting TRBD1. With 0 bases clipped from V and 5 bases from J, the junction kept 3 bases outside the gene matches. Looked up from germline, CDR1 is SGHRS and CDR2 is YFSETQ. This CDR3 has 15 amino acids. CDR3 sequence reads: CASSLGTGGRYGYTF. The CDR3 DNA reads as TGCGCCAGCAGCTTGGGGACAGGGGGCCGGTATGGCTACACCTTC.

The chain is built from TRBV19 and TRBJ2-5; D is possibly TRBD1 (5 bases). Between the trimmed V and J ends, which lost 7 bases and 3 bases, there was a span of 9 bases. Germline CDR1 is LNHDA and CDR2 is SQIVND (reference sequence). The CDR3 runs to 12 residues. DNA for the CDR3: TGTGCCAGTACTGGCAGGGAAGAGACCCAGTACTTC. As protein: CASTGREETQYF. Full variable domain (remainder filled in from reference TRBV19 and TRBJ2-5): DGGITQSPKYLFRKEGQNVTLSCEQNLNHDAMYWYRQDPGQGLRLIYYSQIVNDFQKGDIAEGYSVSREKKESFPLTVTSAQKNPTAFYLCASTGREETQYFGPGTRLLVL.

The chain employs TRBV5-1 and TRBJ2-2; 12 positions agree with TRBD1. The germline gives CDR1 SGHRS, CDR2 YFSETQ. The CDR3 length is 19 residues. Trimming at V came to 2 bases and at J to 9 bases, leaving 17 bases not matched to a gene. In DNA form, the CDR3 reads TGCGCCAGCAGCTTTACCGGGACAGGGGGCCTGGGCGGTCACCGGGAGCTGTTTTTT. Residues: CASSFTGTGGLGGHRELFF.